The T cell receptor beta chain under discussion was sequenced for a study of T-cell memory formation after mild COVID-19. Study information: TCR clusters were mostly donor specific. Study findings and constraints: For contracting clones, CD4+ ones sat mainly in CM and EM, CD8+ in EMRA. Clonal second-wave expansions that peaked on day 37 had unconfirmed SARS-CoV-2 specificity.

The CDR3 has 12 amino acids. With 6 bases removed from V and 0 bases from J, the gap between germline ends came to 8 bases. Germline values: CDR1 SQVTM, CDR2 ANQGSEA. As regards this clonotype: Its antigen remains unknown.

TCRdb called the 5' RACE reads again in MiXCR, with one record for every CDR3 protein. The repertoire holds around 80,000 distinct CDR3 sequences, with approximately 15% as singletons. The chain couples TRBV29-1 to TRBJ1-1; D gene uncertain. This clonotype originated in an adult woman who had mild COVID-19 (a few samples of this study predate the infection). Cell type and time point are not known. The specimen was PBMCs or a T cell subset sorted from them (not recorded which). The CDR3 bases are TGCAGCGTAGCTTCCATGAACACTGAAGCTTTCTTT. This sequence encodes CSVASMNTEAFF.